This TCR beta chain was sequenced for a study of OX40 agonist ivuxolimab in advanced cancers. Study in general: Earlier treatment with anti-PD-1, anti-PD-L1 or anti-CTLA-4 was permitted, and about 40% had received some. Study-level points and caveats: Antigen targets of the expanded peripheral T cells went undetermined.

The method was immunoSEQ multiplex PCR; TCRdb's version includes in-frame clones alone and lacks a portion of them. This table holds tens of thousands of clones, more than 85% found once. This CDR3 is 17 amino acids long. V shed 4 bases and J shed 0 bases, with 16 bases lying between them. CDR1 and CDR2 from the germline V gene are LGHNA and YSLEER. With respect to this clone: Its antigen is unknown.

J is TRBJ2-1 and V is TRBV4-3; D is uncertain. Sequencing was performed on CD4+ or CD8+ T cells sorted from blood, taken in a trial of the OX40 agonist ivuxolimab. This clonotype was obtained from an adult with an advanced solid tumor such as melanoma, head and neck, liver or kidney cancer. The CDR3 nucleotides read TGCGCCAGCAGCCTCGACGGGTCGCCGAGCTCCTACAATGAGCAGTTCTTC. Translation: CASSLDGSPSSYNEQFF.